Here is one T cell receptor beta chain with its context. Its antigen is as yet unknown. Vbeta (60) and Jbeta (13) primers were used in the PCR. The authors' processing: Later, an analysis found roughly 80 million unique TCR beta chains, and about 9.9 million of these were shared. TCRdb keeps only in-frame clones here, not all; method: immunoSEQ multiplex PCR. The DNA was the basis for D and trimming; V, J and clone size are from that table. The data contain over 150,000 clones, around 69% of them singletons. This sample was taken from a study of cytomegalovirus exposure and HLA in healthy donors. Study conclusions and caveats: For TCR beta chains, V- and J-gene trimming was later linked to a missense DCLRE1C variant. Later work associated 16,951 TCR beta sequences with HLA alleles at 0.05 false discovery rate. Clonal expansion, a later analysis showed, was greater in HLA-associated TCR beta chains than in equally common others.

The sample taken for sequencing was PBMCs. The receptor was isolated from a woman under 40 in good health and CMV-seronegative.

CDR3 DNA sequence: TGCAGCTTAAGTGTGTCTAGCGGGGGGCCCAAAAACGATACATTAAGGGAGACCCAGTACTTC. This gives the protein CSLSVSSGGPKNDTLRETQYF. V is TRBV29-1 and J is TRBJ2-5, with 11 bases fitting TRBD2. This CDR3 is built from 21 residues. In germline, CDR1 is SQVTM, CDR2 ANQGSEA. The V segment lost 8 bases and the J segment 5 bases; nucleotides outside the gene matches: 31.